This TCR beta chain came from a study of read filtering for tumor transcriptome and immune sequencing. Trimming took off 7 bases at V and 2 bases at J, with 9 bases between the two ends. The CDR3 contains 13 residues. This clonotype was seen repeatedly, ten times or more. The antigen remains undetermined. Study findings and constraints: IR-seq and RNA-seq agreed better without single-read clonotypes. Single-read clonotypes: roughly 80% of IR-seq clonotypes (around 3.5% of reads), about 75% of RNA-seq clonotypes (less than 50% of reads).

The library was built from about 400 ng RNA with molecular barcoded adaptors for alpha/delta and beta/gamma chains. TCRdb called the reads again in MiXCR, with one record for every CDR3 protein. Of more than 100,000 distinct CDR3 sequences detected, around 14% appear once; the ten largest clones hold about 7.7%. Sequencing was carried out using a population of CD138-negative cells sorted from bone marrow. This receptor was taken from a donor aged 40 or older with multiple myeloma. The chain has TRBV12-3 or TRBV12-4 and TRBJ2-1; unclear D gene. Here the CDR3 reads CASNNPPYNEQFF. In nucleotides, the CDR3 is TGTGCCAGCAACAACCCCCCCTACAATGAGCAGTTCTTC.